This T cell receptor beta chain was obtained from a study of blood T cells in healthy people across ages. Study details: For every two T cells, template switching captured about one barcoded beta molecule.

Through a sample-barcoded 5' primer and a J-beta primer mix, a second PCR was run for roughly 6 to 12 cycles. TCRdb analysed the 5' RACE reads with MiXCR anew, one entry per CDR3 protein. The sample lists 500,000 to 550,000 distinct CDR3 sequences; about 25% were seen once. Every participating donor contributed 7.5 to 10 milliliters of peripheral blood through a draw. V lost 5 bases, J lost 0 bases, and 9 bases stayed unmatched. The CDR3 runs 16 residues. In germline, CDR1 is KGHSH, CDR2 LQKENI. For this clonotype: Its target is not known.

Study outcomes and limitations: Per-million-T-cell TCR beta diversity fell roughly linearly with age.

The same data also contributed to another study, on T cells of mothers and their children.

The source of this sequence is a boy aged 5-17 years in good health. The rearrangement links TRBV18 to TRBJ1-1; 7 nucleotides agree with TRBD1. The sample comprised blood. CDR3 nucleotides: TGTGCCAGCTCAAAGGACAGGCAGTCTTTGAACACTGAAGCTTTCTTT. Its translation: CASSKDRQSLNTEAFF.